Below, 28 T cell receptor beta chains from the same sample are listed, as sequenced in a study of liver allograft versus peripheral blood T cells. Study-level background: A comparison was made between T cell receptor repertoires in transplanted livers and those in recipients' peripheral blood.

TCRdb called the reads again in MiXCR, with one record for every CDR3 protein. Of 10,000 to 14,000 distinct CDR3 sequences in the sample, about a quarter are singletons; the top ten hold about 1.6%. The receptors were gathered from a human patient who had a liver transplant. Certain T cells may be donor cells from the graft.

This sequence joins TRBV9 and TRBJ2-7, with TRBD2 identical over 12 bases. The germline V gene encodes CDR1 SGDLS and CDR2 YYNGEE. There are 15 residues in the CDR3. V was pared by 4 bases and J by 3 bases, with 5 bases of the junction left unmatched. The CDR3 reads CASSLGTSGHYEQYF. DNA of the CDR3: TGTGCCAGCAGCCTGGGGACTAGCGGGCACTACGAGCAGTACTTC.

There are a few counts of this clonotype. V gene TRBV12-3 or TRBV12-4 combines with J gene TRBJ1-2; D is undetermined. Deletions cut 0 bases from V and 7 bases from J, with 12 bases between. The CDR3 is 14 amino acids. CDR3 protein: CASSLAGGRPGYTF. In DNA, the CDR3 is TGTGCCAGCAGTTTAGCTGGTGGCAGACCTGGCTACACCTTC.

The chain carries TRBV28 and TRBJ1-2, with D possibly TRBD1 on 5 matching bases. Germline V gene data show CDR1 as MDHEN and CDR2 as SYDVKM. V gave up 3 bases and J gave up 4 bases, with 9 bases separating them. CDR3 length: 13 amino acids. DNA for the CDR3: TGTGCCAGCAGTTTCGGGACTACCTATGGCTACACCTTC. Protein product: CASSFGTTYGYTF.

This chain connects TRBV7-2 to TRBJ1-1; a weak D match, TRBD1 (6 bases). Looked up from germline, CDR1 is SGHTA and CDR2 is FQGNSA. The CDR3 extends over 16 amino acids. Trimming removed 6 bases from V and 1 base from J, with 18 bases in between. CDR3 residues: CASRMRGAGRNTEAFF. CDR3 bases: TGTGCCAGCAGAATGAGGGGGGCCGGGCGGAACACTGAAGCTTTCTTT.

This clonotype turned up a few times. The chain couples TRBV7-2 to TRBJ1-5; perhaps TRBD1 as D (6 bases). From germline, CDR1 is SGHTA and CDR2 FQGNSA. Trimming pared 4 bases from V and 4 bases from J, leaving 11 bases between. The CDR3 has 14 amino acids. CDR3 nucleotide sequence: TGTGCCAGCAGCTCAGGACAGCCTAATCAGCCCCAGCATTTT. Translation: CASSSGQPNQPQHF.

This clonotype has a handful of counts. This rearrangement joins TRBV19 to TRBJ1-5; no clear D gene. This CDR3 has 14 residues. Between the trimmed V and J ends, which lost 2 bases and 0 bases, there was a span of 5 bases. The germline gives CDR1 LNHDA, CDR2 SQIVND (reference sequence). The CDR3, as DNA: TGTGCCAGTAGTATAACCGATAGCAATCAGCCCCAGCATTTT. The encoded protein is CASSITDSNQPQHF.

This clonotype turned up a few times. The gene calls are TRBV19 and TRBJ2-2; 10 bases are a match to TRBD2. Germline CDR1 reads LNHDA; CDR2 reads SQIVND (reference sequence). V lost 3 bases and J lost 5; bases outside the gene matches: 6. This CDR3 is built from 16 residues. The CDR3 DNA follows: TGTGCCAGTAGTATTACCGGGACTAGCGTTACCGGGGAGCTGTTTTTT. Its translation is CASSITGTSVTGELFF.

The gene calls are TRBV12-3 or TRBV12-4 and TRBJ2-5, with 7 nucleotides matching TRBD1. The J segment lost 3 bases and the V segment lost 3 bases, leaving 4 bases of the junction unmatched. The CDR3 contains 14 residues. The CDR3 spells CASSFPGGEETQYF. CDR3 bases: TGTGCCAGCAGTTTTCCAGGGGGAGAAGAGACCCAGTACTTC.

There are a few counts of this clonotype. The chain is built from TRBV18 and TRBJ1-1; 7 bases agree with TRBD1. The V and J ends lost 3 bases and 5 bases, in that order; junction bases with no gene match: 15. This CDR3 has 17 amino acids. Germline V gene sequence: CDR1 KGHSH, CDR2 LQKENI. CDR3 loop: CASSPGRGAVLGTEAFF. CDR3 DNA: TGTGCCAGCTCACCCGGCAGGGGGGCGGTACTAGGGACTGAAGCTTTCTTT.

This chain links TRBV5-6 with TRBJ1-2; possibly TRBD1 for D (6 bases). This CDR3 spans 15 amino acids. Germline CDR1 SGHDT, CDR2 YYEEEE. V dropped 0 bases and J dropped 5 bases, with 14 bases sitting between them. CDR3 residues: CASSLDRVLDYGYTF. The CDR3 DNA reads TGTGCCAGCAGCTTGGACAGGGTACTAGATTATGGCTACACCTTC.

This clonotype ranks as medium-sized (0.01 to 0.1%). V usage is TRBV6-1 and J usage is TRBJ1-3, with D possibly TRBD1 on 6 matching bases. This CDR3 region has 14 residues. Trimming pared 8 bases from V and 0 bases from J, leaving 11 bases between. The germline CDR1 and CDR2 sequences are MNHNS and SASEGT. The chain's CDR3 is CASSRGYSGNTIYF. The CDR3 region has the DNA TGTGCCAGCTCCAGGGGTTACTCTGGAAACACCATATATTTT.

Sample share makes this clonotype medium-sized. The chain employs TRBV6-1 and TRBJ1-1; D is uncertain. Trimming removed 4 bases from V and 3 bases from J, with 15 bases in between. The CDR3 totals 15 residues. In germline, CDR1 is MNHNS, CDR2 SASEGT. The CDR3 DNA reads TGTGCCAGCAGTGCCTTGGGCAGAGGATACACTGAAGCTTTCTTT. The encoded protein is CASSALGRGYTEAFF.

By proportion, this clonotype is medium-sized (0.01 to 0.1%). The chain is built from TRBV6-5 and TRBJ2-7; 8 positions match TRBD1. V shed 2 bases, J shed 7 bases, and the junction held 10 bases outside the gene matches. The CDR3 contains 15 residues. Germline CDR1 and CDR2: MNHEY and SVGAGI. The CDR3 region is CASSYHPTGAGEQYF. The CDR3 region has the DNA TGTGCCAGCAGTTACCACCCGACAGGGGCTGGAGAGCAGTACTTC.

The chain links TRBV12-3 or TRBV12-4 to TRBJ2-7; maybe TRBD1 (6 bases). The germline V and J ends were trimmed by 2 bases and 1 base, with 12 bases remaining between them. This CDR3 is 15 amino acids long. For the CDR3, the DNA is TGTGCCAGCAGTTTACCAACCGGACAGTCCTACGAGCAGTACTTC. Translating it yields CASSLPTGQSYEQYF.

In its sample, this clonotype is medium-sized. The CDR3 region is CATSTANYGYTF. CDR3 nucleotides: TGTGCCACCAGTACAGCTAACTATGGCTACACCTTC. The chain carries TRBV24-1 and TRBJ1-2; no clear D gene. CDR1 is KGHDR and CDR2 is SFDVKD in the germline V gene. V gave up 6 bases and J gave up 0 bases, with 4 bases separating them. The CDR3 is 12 amino acids.

This clonotype was counted once. A much larger clone is a single base away; this may be a read error. The chain carries TRBV29-1 and TRBJ2-2; TRBD1 matches at 8 bases. Germline V CDR1 and CDR2: SQVTM, ANQGSEA. CDR3 length: 14 residues. V shed 4 bases, J shed 1 base, and the junction held 2 bases outside the gene matches. The CDR3 sequence: CSVVDRGNTGELFF. CDR3 nucleotide sequence: TGCAGCGTTGTCGACAGGGGGAACACCGGGGAGCTGTTTTTT.

By its share, this clonotype is medium-sized. V and J are TRBV6-2 or TRBV6-3 and TRBJ2-1; 8 nucleotides match TRBD2. Trimming cost V 1 base and J 2 bases; bases outside gene matches: 7. This CDR3 has 17 residues. Germline V CDR1 and CDR2: MNHEY, SVGEGT. The chain's CDR3 is CASSYYSSGRTYNEQFF. Here the CDR3 DNA reads TGTGCCAGCAGTTACTATTCTAGCGGGCGGACCTACAATGAGCAGTTCTTC.

This clonotype is medium-sized (0.01 to 0.1%) within its sample. The chain has TRBV29-1 and TRBJ2-1, with TRBD1 as a possible D gene (5 bases). V lost 4 bases and J lost 4, with 8 bases in between. CDR3 length equals 12 residues. CDR1 is SQVTM, CDR2 ANQGSEA, per germline. CDR3 sequence reads: CSVGGGYNEQFF. The CDR3, as DNA: TGCAGCGTTGGGGGCGGTTACAATGAGCAGTTCTTC.

In this sample, this clonotype is medium-sized (0.01 to 0.1%). The CDR3 protein is CASTPAGTGATGELFF. In DNA, the CDR3 is TGTGCCAGCACTCCCGCCGGGACAGGGGCCACCGGGGAGCTGTTTTTT. This rearrangement joins TRBV6-1 to TRBJ2-2, with TRBD1 matching 10 bases. V was pared by 7 bases and J by 4 bases, with 9 bases of the junction left unmatched. The germline V gene has CDR1 MNHNS and CDR2 SASEGT. This CDR3 is built from 16 residues.

The rearrangement uses TRBV12-3 or TRBV12-4 and TRBJ1-5, with D hard to call. CDR3 size: 12 residues. V dropped 3 bases and J dropped 7 bases, with 7 bases sitting between them. CDR3 sequence: CASSLGGQPQHF. The CDR3 DNA follows: TGTGCCAGCAGTTTGGGAGGACAGCCCCAGCATTTT.

The J gene is TRBJ1-5, the V gene TRBV3-1; no clear D. The V end lost 0 bases, the J end lost 4 bases, and 4 bases lay between the germline ends. Germline loops: CDR1 LGHDT, CDR2 YNNKEL (reference sequence). This CDR3 spans 13 amino acids. CDR3 sequence reads: CASSQDLNQPQHF. The CDR3 region has the DNA TGTGCCAGCAGCCAAGATCTTAATCAGCCCCAGCATTTT.

This clonotype was found a few times. The chain combines TRBV7-9 with TRBJ1-2; TRBD1 matches at 7 bases. The germline gives CDR1 SEHNR, CDR2 FQNEAQ (reference sequence). CDR3 length: 15 amino acids. The ends lost 4 bases at V and 4 bases at J; junction bases unmatched: 9. In DNA form, the CDR3 reads TGTGCCAGCAGCTCCCGATCAGGGGGGGGCTATGGCTACACCTTC. Translating it yields CASSSRSGGGYGYTF.

A remark on this clonotype: Being one base from a much bigger clone, this may be a read error. The rearrangement links TRBV6-1 to TRBJ1-1; tentatively, D is TRBD1 (6 bases). Looked up from germline, CDR1 is MNHNS and CDR2 is SASEGT. Trimming cost V 11 bases and J 4 bases, with 20 bases left between them. There are 14 residues in the CDR3. For the CDR3, the DNA is TGTGCCTGCACATTGACAGGTGGGGCCACTGAAGCTTTCTTT. As protein: CACTLTGGATEAFF.

In this sample, this clonotype turned up many times. J is TRBJ2-7 and V is TRBV19; 7 positions match TRBD2. Germline loops: CDR1 LNHDA, CDR2 SQIVND (reference sequence). The CDR3 totals 15 residues. Losses at the gene ends were 6 bases for V and 2 bases for J; bases not matched to a gene: 10. The CDR3 spells CASSLRLADPYEQYF. The CDR3 bases are TGTGCCAGTAGCCTTAGACTAGCCGATCCCTACGAGCAGTACTTC.

The chain combines TRBV10-3 with TRBJ1-2, with D tentatively TRBD1 (5 bases). This CDR3 contains 14 residues. V gave up 3 bases and J gave up 2 bases, with 10 bases separating them. CDR1 ENHRY and CDR2 SYGVKD come from the germline V gene. The CDR3 DNA reads as TGTGCCATCAGTGACCGGGACCCAAACTATGGCTACACCTTC. Its protein product is CAISDRDPNYGYTF.

The chain couples TRBV6-5 to TRBJ1-2, with 8 nucleotides matching TRBD1. The CDR3 has 15 residues. CDR1 MNHEY and CDR2 SVGAGI come from the germline V gene. V shed 4 bases and J 5 bases; nucleotides not matched to a gene: 9. The CDR3 bases are TGTGCCAGCAGTTTTCAGGGGGCCGGTGCTTATGGCTACACCTTC. Translating gives CASSFQGAGAYGYTF.

The J gene is TRBJ2-7, the V gene TRBV30; D is perhaps TRBD1 (6 bases). Germline values: CDR1 GTSNPN, CDR2 SVGIG (reference sequence). The V gene lost 7 bases and the J gene lost 0 bases, with 10 bases spanning the gap. This CDR3 is 12 amino acids long. The CDR3 bases are TGTGCCTTCCGGGACAACTCCTACGAGCAGTACTTC. Amino acid sequence: CAFRDNSYEQYF.

In regard to this clonotype: At one end, the junction sequence differs from germline, possibly due to a read error. This sequence joins TRBV24-1 and TRBJ2-7; maybe TRBD2 (6 bases). CDR3 size: 13 residues. Germline loops: CDR1 KGHDR, CDR2 SFDVKD. The CDR3 DNA reads as TGTGCCAGCAGTCGGACTATTTCCTACGAGCAGTACTTC. It is translated as CASSRTISYEQYF.